The source of this T cell receptor beta chain is a study of T cell repertoires in cytomegalovirus infection. Overall study: Public TCR beta signatures were indicative of both CMV infection and a matching HLA type.

This clonotype came up a few times. The junction differs from germline at one of its ends, possibly a read error. One entry per CDR3 protein, called by TCRdb with MiXCR from the reads. The data show nearly 450,000 distinct CDR3 sequences, approximately 32% seen once. The V gene's germline CDR1 is SSHAT and CDR2 FNYEAQ (reference sequence). This CDR3 is built from 13 residues. Material: PBMCs. This TCR derives from a human donor in good health (CMV status not recorded). Some clones in this sample may be carry-over from other donors' samples. The rearrangement links TRBV7-7 to TRBJ1-1; 7 bases match TRBD1. CDR3 sequence: CASSPQQGRAAFF. Written as DNA, the CDR3 is TGTGCTAGCAGCCCCCAACAGGGGAGGGCCGCTTTCTTT. Variable domain in full (rest from reference TRBV7-7 and TRBJ1-1): GAGVSQSPRYKVTKRGQDVTLRCDPISSHATLYWYQQALGQGPEFLTYFNYEAQPDKSGLPSDRFSAERPEGSISTLTIQRTEQRDSAMYRCASSPQQGRAAFFGQGTRLTVV.